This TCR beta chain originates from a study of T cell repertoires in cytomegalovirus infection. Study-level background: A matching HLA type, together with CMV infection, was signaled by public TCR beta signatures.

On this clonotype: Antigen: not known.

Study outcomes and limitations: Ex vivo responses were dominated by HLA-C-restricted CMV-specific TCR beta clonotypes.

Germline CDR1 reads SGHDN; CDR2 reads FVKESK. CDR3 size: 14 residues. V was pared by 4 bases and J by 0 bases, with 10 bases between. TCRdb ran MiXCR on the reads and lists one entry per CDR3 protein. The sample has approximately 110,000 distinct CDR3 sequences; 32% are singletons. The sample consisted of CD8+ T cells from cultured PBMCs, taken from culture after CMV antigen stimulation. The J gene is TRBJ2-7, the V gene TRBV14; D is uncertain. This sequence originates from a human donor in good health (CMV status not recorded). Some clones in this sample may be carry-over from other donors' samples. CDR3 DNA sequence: TGTGCCAGCAGCCGGCAGAGTAACTCCTACGAGCAGTACTTC. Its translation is CASSRQSNSYEQYF.